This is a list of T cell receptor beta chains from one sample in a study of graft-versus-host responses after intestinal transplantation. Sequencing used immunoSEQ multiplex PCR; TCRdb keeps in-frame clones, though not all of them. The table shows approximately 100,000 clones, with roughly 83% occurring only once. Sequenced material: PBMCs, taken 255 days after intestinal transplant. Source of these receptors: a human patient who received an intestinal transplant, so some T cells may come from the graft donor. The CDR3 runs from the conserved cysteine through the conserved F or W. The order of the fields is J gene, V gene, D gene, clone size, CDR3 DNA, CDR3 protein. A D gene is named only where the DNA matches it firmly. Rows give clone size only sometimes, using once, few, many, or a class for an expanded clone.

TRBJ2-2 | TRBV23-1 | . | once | TGCGCCAGCAGTCAGCCCGGGCCAAGCACCGGGGAGCTGTTTTTT | CASSQPGPSTGELFF
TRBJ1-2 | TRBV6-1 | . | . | TGTGCCAGCGTAAACGACGGGAGAGGGAATTATGGCTACACCTTC | CASVNDGRGNYGYTF
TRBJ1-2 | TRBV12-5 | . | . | TGTGCTAGTGGTCACCACCGATTCGACAGGACTTATGGCTACACCTTC | CASGHHRFDRTYGYTF
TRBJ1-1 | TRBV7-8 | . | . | TGTGCCAGCAGCCCAACGCCCCCGGGACCGAACACTGAAGCTTTCTTT | CASSPTPPGPNTEAFF
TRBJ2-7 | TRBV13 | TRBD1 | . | TGTGCCAGCAGCTCAGGGACAGGCGTCGAGCAGTACTTC | CASSSGTGVEQYF
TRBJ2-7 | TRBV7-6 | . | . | TGTGCCAGCAGCCCCTTAGGAGGCAGGGGCTCCTACGAGCAGTACTTC | CASSPLGGRGSYEQYF
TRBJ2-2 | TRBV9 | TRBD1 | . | TGTGCCAGCAGTTTGGGGGTCGGGGACAGGGTTGACGGGGAGCTGTTTTTT | CASSLGVGDRVDGELFF
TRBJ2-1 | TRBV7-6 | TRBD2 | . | TGTGCCAGCAGCCTAGGGAGGGGTCCTAAGGGGCCCAAGAGCTCCTACAATGAGCAGTTCTTC | CASSLGRGPKGPKSSYNEQFF
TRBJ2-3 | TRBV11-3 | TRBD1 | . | TGTGCCAGCAGCCCGGGACAGGGCACAGATACGCAGTATTTT | CASSPGQGTDTQYF
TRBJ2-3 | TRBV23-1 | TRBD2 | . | TGCGCCAGCAGTCAATCGGTTAGCGGGGGGGCTGAGTCAGATACGCAGTATTTT | CASSQSVSGGAESDTQYF
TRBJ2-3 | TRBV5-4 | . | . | TGTGCCAGCAGCGAATCAGCGGGTATGGCAGATACGCAGTATTTT | CASSESAGMADTQYF
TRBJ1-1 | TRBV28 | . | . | TGTGCCAGCAGTTTAAGCCCCTCTAACAGAGATGAAGCTTTCTTT | CASSLSPSNRDEAFF
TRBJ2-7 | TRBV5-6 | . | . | TGTGCCAGCAGCTTGGGATCTCTTATCTACGAGCAGTACTTC | CASSLGSLIYEQYF
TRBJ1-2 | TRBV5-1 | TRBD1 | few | TGCGCCAGCAGCGTGGACAGGGACTATGGCTACACCTTC | CASSVDRDYGYTF
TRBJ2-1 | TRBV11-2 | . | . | TGTGCCAGCAGCGCCCAGGGACTGAGCTCCTACAATGAGCAGTTCTTC | CASSAQGLSSYNEQFF
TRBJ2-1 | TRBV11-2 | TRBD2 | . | TGTGCCAGCAGCTTCGGCACTAGCGGTTACAATGAGCAGTTCTTC | CASSFGTSGYNEQFF
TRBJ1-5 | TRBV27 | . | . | TGTGCCAGCAGTTTAGGTTTTGAGAATCAGCCCCAGCATTTT | CASSLGFENQPQHF
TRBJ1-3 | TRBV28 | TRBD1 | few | TGTGCCAGCAGGGACAGGGCTGGAAACACCATATATTTT | CASRDRAGNTIYF
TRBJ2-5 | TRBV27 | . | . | TGTGCCAGCAGTCCCGGGACCGACACTAAAGAGACCCAGTACTTC | CASSPGTDTKETQYF
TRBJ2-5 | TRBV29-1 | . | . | TGCAGCGTTGAAGGGACAGGGAGGGCCCAGTACTTC | CSVEGTGRAQYF
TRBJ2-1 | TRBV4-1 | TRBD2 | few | TGCGCCAGCAGCCAAGACTCTAGCGGGATGGGTAATGAGCAGTTCTTC | CASSQDSSGMGNEQFF
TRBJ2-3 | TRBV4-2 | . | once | TGTGCCAGCAGCCAAGTCGAGGGGGGGGCGGCAGATACGCAGTATTTT | CASSQVEGGAADTQYF
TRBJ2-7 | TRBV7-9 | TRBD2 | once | TGTGCCAGCAGCTTAGCGGGAGGGGACGAGCAGTACTTC | CASSLAGGDEQYF
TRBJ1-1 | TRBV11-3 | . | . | TGTGCCAGCAGCTCGGCGGGGAACACTGAAGCTTTCTTT | CASSSAGNTEAFF
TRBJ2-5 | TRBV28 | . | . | TGTGCCAGCAGTTTATCAGGGGGACTCGGGGACCAGTACTTC | CASSLSGGLGDQYF
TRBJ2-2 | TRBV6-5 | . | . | TGTGCCAGCAGTTACGCAGGACCCGGAGGGGCCGGGGAGCTGTTTTTT | CASSYAGPGGAGELFF
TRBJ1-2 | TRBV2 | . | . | TGTGCCAGCAATTCAGGGGATGGCTACACCTTC | CASNSGDGYTF
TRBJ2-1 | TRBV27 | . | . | TGTGCCAGCAGTCCTCCCCCGGGACCAGCCTACAATGAGCAGTTCTTC | CASSPPPGPAYNEQFF
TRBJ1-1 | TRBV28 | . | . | TGTGCCAGCAGTTTTGCCAGGCTTGAAGCTTTCTTT | CASSFARLEAFF
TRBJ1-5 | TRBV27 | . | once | TGTGCCAGCAGTTTCAGCAGGGGTCAGCCCCAGCATTTT | CASSFSRGQPQHF
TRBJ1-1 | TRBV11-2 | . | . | TGTGCCAGCAGCTTAGGGCTGCCGAACACTGAAGCTTTCTTT | CASSLGLPNTEAFF
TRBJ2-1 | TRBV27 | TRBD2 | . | TGTGCCAGCTCGAACCCGCGGGGGGGCCTCTACAATGAGCAGTTCTTC | CASSNPRGGLYNEQFF
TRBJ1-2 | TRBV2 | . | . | TGTGCCAGCAGTGTAGGGATATACAACTATGGCTACACCTTC | CASSVGIYNYGYTF
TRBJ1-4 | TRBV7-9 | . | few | TGTGCCAGCAGCTCCGGGGATCAAAAACTGTTTTTT | CASSSGDQKLFF
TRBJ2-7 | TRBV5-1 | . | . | TGCGCCAGCAGCTTGACAACAGGGACCGAGCAGTACTTC | CASSLTTGTEQYF
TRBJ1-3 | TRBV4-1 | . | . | TGCGCCAGCAGCCAAGACATACCTGGGGCGGGTGGAAACACCATATATTTT | CASSQDIPGAGGNTIYF
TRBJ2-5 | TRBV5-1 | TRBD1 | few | TGCGCCAGCAGCTTGACAGGGGGCAAAGAGACCCAGTACTTC | CASSLTGGKETQYF
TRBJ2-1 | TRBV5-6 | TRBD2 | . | TGTGCCAGCAGCTTGGGACTAGCGGGTATCAATGAGCAGTTCTTC | CASSLGLAGINEQFF
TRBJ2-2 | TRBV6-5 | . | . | TGTGCCAGCAGTTCCCAGGGTCTCCCGACCGGGGAGCTGTTTTTT | CASSSQGLPTGELFF
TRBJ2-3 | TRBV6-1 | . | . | TGTGCCAGCAGTCCGGGACTCAGCACAGATACGCAGTATTTT | CASSPGLSTDTQYF
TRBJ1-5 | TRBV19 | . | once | TGTGCCAGTAGTATAGATCCAGGACTGAGCAATCAGCCCCAGCATTTT | CASSIDPGLSNQPQHF
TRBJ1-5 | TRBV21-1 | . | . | TGTGCCAGCAGCAAAACAAAGGGACATAAAAATCAGCCCCAGCATTTT | CASSKTKGHKNQPQHF
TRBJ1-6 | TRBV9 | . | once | TGTGCCAGCAGCGTAGAGGCAGCTAATTCACCCCTCCACTTT | CASSVEAANSPLHF
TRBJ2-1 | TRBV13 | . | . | TGTGCCAGCAGCTTAGTTGCCGGGAACAATGAGCAGTTCTTC | CASSLVAGNNEQFF
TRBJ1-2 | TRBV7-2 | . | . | TGTGCCAGCAGCTCCCCCCACTTTTATTGGGGCTACACCTTC | CASSSPHFYWGYTF
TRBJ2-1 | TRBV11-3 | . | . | TGTGCCAGCAGCCCCCCTGCGACGAATGAGCAGTTCTTC | CASSPPATNEQFF
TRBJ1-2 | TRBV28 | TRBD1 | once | TGTGCCAGCAGCACCGGGACAGGGGTCGGAATCTATGGCTACACCTTC | CASSTGTGVGIYGYTF
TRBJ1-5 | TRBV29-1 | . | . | TGCAGCGTGATAGCGGGGTCAGACGCCGGGGAGCATTTT | CSVIAGSDAGEHF
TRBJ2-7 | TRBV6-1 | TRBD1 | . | TGTGCCAGCAGCCGCGGGACAGGGTTAACCTACGAGCAGTACTTC | CASSRGTGLTYEQYF
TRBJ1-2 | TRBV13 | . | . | TGTGCCAGCAGTCCCGAGTACATGCGTTTGACCGGCCCCACCTTC | CASSPEYMRLTGPTF
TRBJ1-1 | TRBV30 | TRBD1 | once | TGTGCCTGGAGTGTACGTCGGGGGACAGTGAACACTGAAGCTTTCTTT | CAWSVRRGTVNTEAFF
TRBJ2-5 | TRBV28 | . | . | TGTGCCAGCAGTTTATTGGTTAGGAAAGAGACCCAGTACTTC | CASSLLVRKETQYF
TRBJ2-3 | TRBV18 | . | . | TGTGCCAGCTCACGTTCGGGACGGCCAAAGGGAGATACGCAGTATTTT | CASSRSGRPKGDTQYF
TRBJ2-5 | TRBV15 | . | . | TGTGCCACCGGGAGGACGACATTGAGAGAGACCCAGTACTTC | CATGRTTLRETQYF
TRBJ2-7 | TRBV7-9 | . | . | TGTGCCAGCAGCTTTATCGGGTCTACACCCTCCTACGAGCAGTACTTC | CASSFIGSTPSYEQYF
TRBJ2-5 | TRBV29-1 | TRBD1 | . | TGCAGCGTCGGACAGGGAGAGACCCAGTACTTC | CSVGQGETQYF
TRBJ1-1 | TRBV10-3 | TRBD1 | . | TGTGCCATCAGCCGTGGGGACAGGGAGGAGGGAGCTTTCTTT | CAISRGDREEGAFF
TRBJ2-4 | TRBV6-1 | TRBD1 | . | TGTGCCAGCAGTCCTAGGGGGCTAGCCAAAAACATTCAGTACTTC | CASSPRGLAKNIQYF
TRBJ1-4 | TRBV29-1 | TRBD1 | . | TGCAGCGTGGCGGAGAGGGGACAGGGAAGTGAAAAACTGTTTTTT | CSVAERGQGSEKLFF